Detailed here is one T cell receptor beta chain. The antigen remains unidentified. A deep-level run was used for the assay. Method: immunoSEQ multiplex PCR; TCRdb's copy keeps in-frame clones and lacks some. The table records hundreds of thousands of clones, approximately 96% of them present only once. The entry originates in a study of shared clonotypes between healthy human individuals. Study-level findings and limits: Estimated clonotype richness was generally higher in naive than memory subsets. Among donors, clonotype sharing was expected to be affected by sequencing depth.

Naive CD8 cells lacked CD45RO, underwent positive selection for CCR7 and left out terminally differentiated effector memory CD45RA+ cells. CDR1 and CDR2 (germline): SQVTM, ANQGSEA. The CDR3 runs to 11 residues. The TCR comes from a young woman in good health. J is TRBJ2-5 and V is TRBV29-1; D not certain. The J call may not be correct, given that the DNA end is closer to TRBJ2-7. Material for sequencing was naive CD8+ T cells sorted from blood. CDR3 sequence reads: CSAIYSYEQYF. The CDR3 DNA reads TGCAGCGCAATATACTCCTACGAGCAGTACTTC.